The T cell receptor beta chain described here comes from a study of T cell clusters in autoimmune cytopenias. TRB was amplified by touch-down multiplex PCR, primer pools A and B combined. Reanalyzing the multiplex PCR reads, TCRdb keeps one entry per CDR3 protein, without DNA. The sample totals about 5,300 distinct CDR3 sequences. This CDR3 region has 12 residues. Germline loops: CDR1 SQVTM, CDR2 ANQGSEA. TRB was amplified from approximately 250 ng of peripheral blood genomic DNA per sample. Study-level points and caveats: A dominant lymphoma-associated repertoire apparently masked the cluster-lack signature in secondary cytopenia versus chronic lymphocytic leukemia. Primary autoimmune cytopenia patients appeared to lack physiological T cell clusters present in healthy donors.

By frequency, this clonotype registers medium-sized. What it recognizes is unknown. In addition, the sample was reused for a study of T cell repertoires in aging, cancer and after chemotherapy. That investigation notes: Healthy donors lost TCR diversity with age mainly through richness, cancer patients through richness and evenness.

Specimen: peripheral blood. The sequence derives from a human donor in good health. The gene calls are TRBV29-1 and TRBJ2-1; TCRdb calls TRBD2, which cannot be checked without DNA. The CDR3 protein is CSASEGYNEQFF.